Below are 4 T cell receptor beta chains sequenced from a single sample in a study of blood T cell repertoires in COVID-19. Only in-frame clones appear in the TCRdb table, and some are missing; sequencing was by immunoSEQ multiplex PCR. The sample lists 210,000 or so clones, approximately 80% occurring once. The sample taken for sequencing was peripheral blood. These receptors were obtained from a woman of 80 years or more with COVID-19, enrolled during active disease.

V is TRBV5-1 and J is TRBJ1-1; the D is unclear. Germline CDR1 SGHRS, CDR2 YFSETQ. CDR3 length: 14 amino acids. Trimming took 4 bases from V and 1 from J, leaving 11 bases between them. CDR3 sequence (DNA): TGCGCCAGCAGCCCCCATGCGGCGAACACTGAAGCTTTCTTT. This translates into CASSPHAANTEAFF.

This clone was recorded once. The V gene is TRBV6-4, the J gene TRBJ1-1, with D perhaps matching TRBD1 (6 bases). The CDR3 runs to 14 residues. CDR1 is MRHNA and CDR2 is SNTAGT in the germline V gene. Trimming cost V 5 bases and J 0 bases, with 10 bases left between them. CDR3 DNA: TGTGCCAGCAGTTCCGACAGGCTGAACACTGAAGCTTTCTTT. Protein product: CASSSDRLNTEAFF.

J is TRBJ1-2 and V is TRBV14, with 9 positions matching TRBD1. V shed 1 base and J 7 bases; nucleotides not matched to a gene: 4. This CDR3 region has 14 residues. CDR1 is SGHDN, CDR2 FVKESK, per germline. The DNA for the CDR3 is TGTGCCAGCAGCCAAGGGGACAGGGATGGTGGCTACACCTTC. Translated: CASSQGDRDGGYTF.

This clone was seen a handful of times. The CDR3 region is CASREQGKETQYF. CDR3 in DNA: TGTGCCAGCAGGGAACAGGGTAAAGAGACCCAGTACTTC. The rearrangement links TRBV12-3 or TRBV12-4 to TRBJ2-5; TRBD1 might be the D (6 bases). The CDR3 has 13 amino acids. Trimming stripped 6 bases from V and 3 bases from J, with 11 bases between.